A single sample gave rise to the 3 T cell receptor beta chains below, sequenced in a study of beta chain features in type 1 diabetes. Whole-study findings and limits: The study found moderately but significantly shorter TCRB CDR3s in all four CD4+ subsets of Type 1 diabetes patients.

No antigens are known for them. All of the isolated RNA was reverse transcribed, so expressed TCRB transcripts were sequenced. Assay: immunoSEQ multiplex PCR; the TCRdb copy retains only in-frame clones and omits some. The sample includes 250,000 to 300,000 clones, roughly 25% of them seen just once. Sequences were obtained from naive CD4+ T cells from blood. These receptors were taken from a woman aged 30 to 39 with type 1 diabetes.

Comments on this clone: The sample carries other DNA sequences with the same CDR3. This chain links TRBV9 with TRBJ2-7; 9 bases agree with TRBD1. After removal of 0 bases from V and 5 bases from J, the junction contained 3 bases not matched to a gene. Germline values: CDR1 SGDLS, CDR2 YYNGEE. The CDR3 has 14 residues. This CDR3 is CASSVGGQGHEQYF. CDR3 nucleotide sequence: TGTGCCAGCAGCGTAGGGGGACAGGGTCACGAGCAGTACTTC.

This clone was counted between two and nine times. The CDR3 reads CASNPLRRRRARGYYNEQFF. In DNA, the CDR3 is TGTGCCAGCAACCCTCTACGGAGGAGGCGGGCTCGTGGGTACTACAATGAGCAGTTCTTC. The chain carries TRBV21-1 and TRBJ2-1; no DNA check was done on the table's D call, TRBD2. TRBV21-1 is annotated as a pseudogene. The CDR3 is 20 amino acids.

CDR3 nucleotide sequence: TGTGCCAGCAGCTTAAGGGCAGGGGGCATGGATACGCAGTATTTT. Amino acids: CASSLRAGGMDTQYF. This chain joins TRBV7-2 and TRBJ2-3; TRBD1 matches at 8 bases. Trimming took 2 bases from V and 6 from J; bases not matched to a gene: 7. The CDR3 runs 15 residues. Per germline, CDR1 SGHTA and CDR2 FQGNSA.